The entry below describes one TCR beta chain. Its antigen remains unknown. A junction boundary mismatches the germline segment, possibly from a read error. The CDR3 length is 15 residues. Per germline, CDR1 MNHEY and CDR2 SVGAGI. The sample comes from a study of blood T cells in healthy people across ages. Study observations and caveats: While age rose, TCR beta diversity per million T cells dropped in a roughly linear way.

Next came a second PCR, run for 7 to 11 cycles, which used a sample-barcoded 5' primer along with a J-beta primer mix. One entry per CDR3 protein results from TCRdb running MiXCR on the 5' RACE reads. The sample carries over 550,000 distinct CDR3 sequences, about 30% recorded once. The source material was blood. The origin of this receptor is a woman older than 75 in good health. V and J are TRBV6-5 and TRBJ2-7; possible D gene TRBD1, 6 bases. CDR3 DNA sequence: TGTGCCTGCAGCCAAGGGACATCCACGTCCTACGAGCAGTACTTC. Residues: CACSQGTSTSYEQYF.